A selection of T cell receptor beta chains follows, all from one sample in a study of chemoradiotherapy in HPV16-positive cancers. Profiled with immunoSEQ multiplex PCR; TCRdb holds only in-frame clones, not every one. The profile shows tens of thousands of clones, almost 90% of them singletons. Sequenced here: blood, sampled from a patient who underwent chemoradiotherapy. The receptors were gathered from a human donor with HPV-associated anogenital cancer. Each CDR3 is given with its conserved first and last residue. The order of the fields is clone size, J gene, V gene, D gene, CDR3 protein, CDR3 DNA. D genes are given only for firm matches. Clone size is shown for a subset of rows, as once, few, many or a class of expanded clone.

size: .
J: TRBJ1-1
V: TRBV28
D: .
CDR3: CASSSGVNTEAFF
DNA: TGTGCCAGCAGTTCAGGGGTGAACACTGAAGCTTTCTTT

size: .
J: TRBJ2-1
V: TRBV4-2
D: .
CDR3: CASTLGSGLYNEQFF
DNA: TGTGCCAGCACCCTAGGCAGCGGGTTATACAATGAGCAGTTCTTC

size: few
J: TRBJ2-7
V: TRBV15
D: .
CDR3: CATSRDKAGDREQYF
DNA: TGTGCCACCAGCAGAGATAAAGCAGGGGACCGCGAGCAGTACTTC

size: .
J: TRBJ1-1
V: TRBV27
D: .
CDR3: CASSSFTGVEEAFF
DNA: TGTGCCAGCAGTTCCTTTACCGGGGTCGAAGAAGCTTTCTTT

size: .
J: TRBJ2-2
V: TRBV19
D: TRBD2
CDR3: CASSIGLAGSTGELFF
DNA: TGTGCCAGTAGTATAGGTCTAGCGGGAAGCACCGGGGAGCTGTTTTTT

size: .
J: TRBJ2-4
V: TRBV15
D: TRBD2
CDR3: CATSRWGAGADIQYF
DNA: TGTGCCACCAGCAGGTGGGGTGCGGGAGCGGATATTCAGTACTTC

size: .
J: TRBJ1-6
V: TRBV5-3
D: TRBD1
CDR3: CARNDDRGLENSPLHF
DNA: TGTGCCAGAAACGACGACAGGGGGCTTGAGAATTCACCCCTCCACTTT

size: once
J: TRBJ2-1
V: TRBV2
D: TRBD2
CDR3: CASMLGGRAEQFF
DNA: TGTGCCAGTATGCTCGGCGGGAGGGCTGAGCAGTTCTTC

size: .
J: TRBJ1-6
V: TRBV6-6
D: .
CDR3: CASREANSPLHF
DNA: TGTGCCAGCAGGGAGGCAAATTCACCCCTCCACTTT

size: .
J: TRBJ2-7
V: TRBV11-2
D: .
CDR3: CASSLSDYEQYF
DNA: TGTGCCAGCAGCTTATCCGATTACGAGCAGTACTTC

size: .
J: TRBJ2-5
V: TRBV19
D: .
CDR3: CASTPGHKAGTQYF
DNA: TGTGCCAGTACCCCGGGCCACAAAGCGGGGACCCAGTACTTC

size: .
J: TRBJ2-7
V: TRBV7-9
D: .
CDR3: CASSPRAKIYEQYF
DNA: TGTGCCAGCAGCCCCCGGGCTAAAATATACGAGCAGTACTTC

size: .
J: TRBJ2-4
V: TRBV13
D: TRBD1
CDR3: CASSQNRGLAKNIQYF
DNA: TGTGCCAGCAGCCAAAACAGGGGTCTAGCCAAAAACATTCAGTACTTC

size: .
J: TRBJ2-7
V: TRBV30
D: .
CDR3: CAWSRRGYEQYF
DNA: TGTGCCTGGAGTCGACGGGGCTACGAGCAGTACTTC

size: .
J: TRBJ1-5
V: TRBV6-1
D: .
CDR3: CASSGPINQPQHF
DNA: TGTGCCAGCAGTGGGCCGATCAATCAGCCCCAGCATTTT

size: once
J: TRBJ2-1
V: TRBV6-1
D: .
CDR3: CASSDEGGRDEQFF
DNA: TGTGCCAGCAGTGATGAGGGGGGCAGGGATGAGCAGTTCTTC

size: .
J: TRBJ2-2
V: TRBV28
D: .
CDR3: CASSFPGKTGELFF
DNA: TGTGCCAGCAGTTTCCCAGGGAAAACCGGGGAGCTGTTTTTT

size: .
J: TRBJ2-3
V: TRBV11-2
D: TRBD2
CDR3: CASSLDRGGRRSDTQYF
DNA: TGTGCCAGCAGCTTAGATCGCGGCGGGAGGAGGTCAGATACGCAGTATTTT

size: .
J: TRBJ2-1
V: TRBV5-1
D: .
CDR3: CASSLEFQVSYNEQFF
DNA: TGCGCCAGCAGCTTGGAATTCCAGGTCTCCTACAATGAGCAGTTCTTC

size: once
J: TRBJ2-4
V: TRBV5-6
D: TRBD2
CDR3: CASSSILLAAKNIQYF
DNA: TGTGCCAGCAGCTCGATCTTACTAGCGGCCAAAAACATTCAGTACTTC

size: .
J: TRBJ1-2
V: TRBV12-5
D: TRBD1
CDR3: CASGTQGAGGYTF
DNA: TGTGCTAGTGGAACTCAGGGGGCGGGAGGCTACACCTTC

size: .
J: TRBJ2-7
V: TRBV5-1
D: TRBD2
CDR3: CASSWSSGSSVGEQYF
DNA: TGCGCCAGCAGCTGGTCTAGCGGGAGTTCGGTAGGCGAGCAGTACTTC

size: few
J: TRBJ2-3
V: TRBV5-1
D: .
CDR3: CASSLGGGGTDTQYF
DNA: TGCGCCAGCAGCTTGGGAGGCGGGGGCACAGATACGCAGTATTTT

size: .
J: TRBJ2-7
V: TRBV6-6
D: .
CDR3: CASASEVIASYEQYF
DNA: TGTGCCAGCGCCTCAGAGGTGATTGCTTCCTACGAGCAGTACTTC

size: .
J: TRBJ1-1
V: TRBV5-1
D: TRBD1
CDR3: CASSFSGGITEAFF
DNA: TGCGCCAGCAGCTTTTCAGGGGGGATCACTGAAGCTTTCTTT

size: .
J: TRBJ2-2
V: TRBV4-2
D: .
CDR3: CASSLGASAGELFF
DNA: TGTGCCAGCAGCCTCGGGGCTAGCGCCGGGGAGCTGTTTTTT

size: .
J: TRBJ1-2
V: TRBV4-1
D: .
CDR3: CASSQPRQGNYGYTF
DNA: TGCGCCAGCAGCCAACCTCGGCAGGGTAACTATGGCTACACCTTC

size: .
J: TRBJ1-6
V: TRBV27
D: TRBD1
CDR3: CASSSGTGGSSPLHF
DNA: TGTGCCAGCAGTTCCGGAACAGGGGGATCTTCACCCCTCCACTTT

size: .
J: TRBJ2-7
V: TRBV2
D: .
CDR3: CASSEGLMEVSYEQYF
DNA: TGTGCCAGCAGTGAAGGTCTTATGGAGGTCTCCTACGAGCAGTACTTC

size: .
J: TRBJ1-1
V: TRBV28
D: TRBD1
CDR3: CASSSHRRQGSKNTEAFF
DNA: TGTGCCAGCAGTTCCCACCGAAGACAGGGCTCGAAGAACACTGAAGCTTTCTTT

size: .
J: TRBJ2-7
V: TRBV27
D: .
CDR3: CASSLSGPYRSYEQYF
DNA: TGTGCCAGCAGTTTATCGGGACCGTATCGCTCCTACGAGCAGTACTTC

size: .
J: TRBJ2-5
V: TRBV19
D: TRBD1
CDR3: CASSNRGKGQETQYF
DNA: TGTGCCAGTAGTAACAGGGGCAAAGGCCAAGAGACCCAGTACTTC

size: .
J: TRBJ2-5
V: TRBV14
D: .
CDR3: CASSQDFGPREQYF
DNA: TGTGCCAGCAGCCAAGATTTCGGGCCAAGGGAGCAGTACTTC

size: .
J: TRBJ2-7
V: TRBV6-5
D: TRBD2
CDR3: CASRRLADSSYEQYF
DNA: TGTGCCAGCAGACGTCTAGCGGATAGCTCCTACGAGCAGTACTTC

size: once
J: TRBJ1-4
V: TRBV6-1
D: .
CDR3: CASSDGGGPGEKLFF
DNA: TGTGCCAGCAGTGATGGGGGGGGGCCAGGGGAAAAACTGTTTTTT

size: .
J: TRBJ1-1
V: TRBV30
D: .
CDR3: CAWSVLSHGDTEAFF
DNA: TGTGCCTGGAGTGTACTGAGTCACGGAGACACTGAAGCTTTCTTT

size: .
J: TRBJ2-2
V: TRBV5-8
D: .
CDR3: CASSLISGLRTGELFF
DNA: TGTGCCAGCAGCTTGATCTCGGGACTTCGCACCGGGGAGCTGTTTTTT

size: .
J: TRBJ2-5
V: TRBV19
D: TRBD1
CDR3: CANDRVWETQYF
DNA: TGTGCCAATGACAGGGTATGGGAGACCCAGTACTTC

size: .
J: TRBJ1-6
V: TRBV6-1
D: .
CDR3: CASSEAGQSSSYNSPLHF
DNA: TGTGCCAGCAGTGAAGCAGGACAGAGTAGCTCCTATAATTCACCCCTCCACTTT

size: .
J: TRBJ1-4
V: TRBV11-1
D: .
CDR3: CASSGSLDEKLFF
DNA: TGTGCCAGCAGCGGTTCATTGGATGAAAAACTGTTTTTT

size: .
J: TRBJ1-1
V: TRBV5-1
D: .
CDR3: CASSLGTGGSSAFF
DNA: TGCGCCAGCAGCTTAGGGACGGGCGGTTCATCAGCTTTCTTT

size: .
J: TRBJ2-7
V: TRBV6-1
D: TRBD2
CDR3: CASSVGGASSYEQYF
DNA: TGTGCCAGCAGCGTCGGGGGGGCCAGCTCCTACGAGCAGTACTTC

size: .
J: TRBJ1-5
V: TRBV19
D: .
CDR3: CASSIEGWQGKDNQPQHF
DNA: TGTGCCAGTAGTATCGAAGGTTGGCAGGGGAAGGACAATCAGCCCCAGCATTTT

size: once
J: TRBJ2-2
V: TRBV28
D: TRBD2
CDR3: CASWERGSNTGELFF
DNA: TGTGCGTCCTGGGAGCGGGGAAGCAACACCGGGGAGCTGTTTTTT

size: few
J: TRBJ2-7
V: TRBV5-4
D: TRBD1
CDR3: CASSLGFGQGSYEQYF
DNA: TGTGCCAGCAGCTTGGGTTTCGGACAGGGGTCCTACGAGCAGTACTTC

size: .
J: TRBJ2-6
V: TRBV5-1
D: .
CDR3: CASSPSGTPGANVLTF
DNA: TGCGCCAGCAGCCCGAGCGGCACCCCTGGGGCCAACGTCCTGACTTTC

size: .
J: TRBJ1-2
V: TRBV5-1
D: .
CDR3: CASSRQTNYGYTF
DNA: TGCGCCAGCAGCCGACAGACTAACTATGGCTACACCTTC

size: .
J: TRBJ2-1
V: TRBV19
D: .
CDR3: CASTNEQFF
DNA: TGTGCCAGTACCAATGAGCAGTTCTTC

size: .
J: TRBJ2-3
V: TRBV30
D: .
CDR3: CAWSRDSTDTQYF
DNA: TGTGCCTGGAGTAGGGACAGCACAGATACGCAGTATTTT